The 15 T cell receptor beta chains listed next were all sequenced from one sample in a study of T cells after yellow fever vaccination. TCRdb ran MiXCR on the 5' RACE reads and lists one entry per CDR3 protein. The sample has about 75,000 distinct CDR3 sequences, more than 5.5% seen once. This sample comprised CD8+ T cells sorted from PBMCs, obtained 10 to 11 days after the first yellow fever vaccination. The receptors were gathered from a man younger than 35 who received the YFV17D yellow fever vaccine.

This clonotype appeared many times. The J gene is TRBJ2-1, the V gene TRBV27; no firm D call. The CDR3 consists of 14 residues. CDR1 and CDR2 from the germline V gene are MNHEY and SMNVEV (reference sequence). V was cut by 7 bases and J by 2 bases, with 12 bases left in between. CDR3 region: CASTHSRPYNEQFF. In DNA form, the CDR3 reads TGTGCCAGCACCCACAGCAGGCCCTACAATGAGCAGTTCTTC.

Many counts were recorded for this clonotype. The chain employs TRBV10-3 and TRBJ2-3, with D unclear. The V end lost 0 bases, the J end lost 7 bases, and 8 bases lay between the germline ends. Germline V lookup: CDR1 ENHRY, CDR2 SYGVKD. This CDR3 is built from 13 residues. The CDR3 spells CAISESVANTQYF. Here the CDR3 DNA reads TGTGCCATCAGTGAGTCGGTAGCAAATACGCAGTATTTT.

Notes on this clonotype: This may stem from a read error, because a much larger clone lies one nucleotide away. The chain couples TRBV15 to TRBJ2-1; TRBD1 agrees at 10 bases. With V trimmed by 6 bases and J by 8 bases, 10 bases remained unmatched. Germline V gene lookup returns CDR1 LNHNV and CDR2 YYDKDF (reference sequence). The CDR3 runs to 15 residues. The CDR3 bases are TGTGCCACCAGAAAGATCCGGGACAGGGGTGATGAGCAGTTCTTC. This codes for CATRKIRDRGDEQFF.

This clonotype has only one observation. J is TRBJ1-5 and V is TRBV5-8; D not certain. This CDR3 has 15 residues. Trimming took 2 bases from V and 0 from J, leaving 9 bases between them. Germline V gene lookup returns CDR1 SGHTS and CDR2 YDEGEE. The CDR3 DNA reads TGTGCCAGCAGCTTTGAGGGATTTAGCAATCAGCCCCAGCATTTT. Protein sequence: CASSFEGFSNQPQHF.

This clonotype was detected many times. The V and J genes are TRBV6-2 or TRBV6-3 and TRBJ2-3; 12 nucleotides match TRBD2. Germline CDR1 reads MNHEY; CDR2 reads SVGEGT. Losses at the gene ends were 4 bases for V and 5 bases for J; bases not matched to a gene: 4. The CDR3 extends over 15 amino acids. CDR3 region: CASSWTSGTEDTQYF. In nucleotides, the CDR3 is TGTGCCAGCAGTTGGACTAGCGGGACCGAAGATACGCAGTATTTT.

CDR3: CASSSMNTEAFF. The CDR3 coding sequence is TGTGCCAGCAGCTCCATGAACACTGAAGCTTTCTTT. The chain combines TRBV5-8 with TRBJ1-1; D gene unclear. V lost 3 bases, J lost 0 bases, and 3 bases lay in between. Germline CDR1 and CDR2: SGHTS and YDEGEE. The CDR3 is 12 amino acids.

There are many counts of this clonotype. V usage is TRBV24-1 and J usage is TRBJ2-1; no clear D gene. CDR3 length equals 11 residues. Germline V gene lookup returns CDR1 KGHDR and CDR2 SFDVKD. V was shortened by 4 bases and J by 7 bases, with 4 bases between the two germline ends. CDR3 region: CATSERNEQFF. In DNA, the CDR3 is TGTGCCACCAGTGAGAGAAATGAGCAGTTCTTC.

This clonotype has a handful of counts. The genes are TRBV19 and TRBJ2-7; tentative D call: TRBD1 (6 bases). The CDR3 is made up of 13 amino acids. CDR1 is LNHDA, CDR2 SQIVND, per germline (reference sequence). V was cut by 3 bases and J by 3 bases, with 9 bases left in between. The CDR3 sequence is CASSIGQNYEQYF. CDR3 nucleotide sequence: TGTGCCAGTAGTATTGGACAGAACTACGAGCAGTACTTC.

Only a few counts were recorded for this clonotype. This chain joins TRBV4-3 and TRBJ2-1; D not resolved. The CDR3 loop spans 14 amino acids. V lost 0 bases and J 5 bases, leaving 8 bases between the germline ends. The germline CDR1 and CDR2 sequences are LGHNA and YSLEER. This CDR3 reads CASSQDSRNNEQFF. CDR3 nucleotide sequence: TGCGCCAGCAGCCAAGACTCGCGAAACAATGAGCAGTTCTTC.

The J gene is TRBJ2-2, the V gene TRBV7-7; the match to TRBD2 covers 14 bases. J gave up 5 bases and V 5 bases, and 7 bases lay outside the gene matches. The CDR3 contains 17 residues. CDR1 SSHAT and CDR2 FNYEAQ come from the germline V gene (reference sequence). CDR3 sequence: CASSRLAGGPGTGELFF. DNA of the CDR3: TGTGCCAGCAGCCGACTAGCGGGGGGGCCAGGGACCGGGGAGCTGTTTTTT.

This sequence joins TRBV2 and TRBJ1-3; D not resolved. With 0 bases removed from V and 0 bases from J, the gap between germline ends came to 6 bases. Germline V gene lookup returns CDR1 SNHLY and CDR2 FYNNEI. The CDR3 covers 15 residues. DNA of the CDR3: TGTGCCAGCAGTGAAGCCAAAATCTCTGGAAACACCATATATTTT. Translated: CASSEAKISGNTIYF. The complete variable domain, with remaining parts taken from reference TRBV2 and TRBJ1-3, reads EPEVTQTPSHQVTQMGQEVILRCVPISNHLYFYWYRQILGQKVEFLVSFYNNEISEKSEIFDDQFSVERPDGSNFTLKIRSTKLEDSAMYFCASSEAKISGNTIYFGEGSWLTVV.

The CDR3, as DNA: TGCGCCAGCAGCTTGGGCAGGCCCGCCGGTAATGAAAAACTGTTTTTT. Amino acid sequence: CASSLGRPAGNEKLFF. J is TRBJ1-4 and V is TRBV5-1; D gene unclear. This CDR3 is built from 16 residues. Trimming cost V 0 bases and J 4 bases, with 13 bases left between them. Germline CDR1 and CDR2: SGHRS and YFSETQ.

This clonotype came up a few times. The chain employs TRBV19 and TRBJ2-1; D not certain. Germline V gene data show CDR1 as LNHDA and CDR2 as SQIVND (reference sequence). The CDR3 totals 14 residues. Trimming shortened V by 0 bases and J by 7 bases, and 10 bases separated the two germline ends. The DNA of the CDR3 is TGTGCCAGTAGTATAGATCCCAACGGTAATGAGCAGTTCTTC. Amino acid sequence: CASSIDPNGNEQFF.

In this sample, this clonotype turned up many times. The rearrangement links TRBV10-3 to TRBJ1-5, with D possibly TRBD1 on 5 matching bases. Germline values: CDR1 ENHRY, CDR2 SYGVKD. Trimming took off 10 bases at V and 3 bases at J, with 16 bases between the two ends. The CDR3 length is 14 residues. The chain's CDR3 is CATRGTAYNQPQHF. CDR3 nucleotide sequence: TGTGCCACCAGAGGGACGGCTTACAATCAGCCCCAGCATTTT.

Many counts were recorded for this clonotype. The gene calls are TRBV28 and TRBJ1-1; D not resolved. The CDR3 runs 13 residues. The germline gives CDR1 MDHEN, CDR2 SYDVKM. The V end was cut by 7 bases, the J end by 0 bases, with 9 bases between. The CDR3 loop is CASMVGLNTEAFF. CDR3 sequence (DNA): TGTGCCAGCATGGTGGGCCTGAACACTGAAGCTTTCTTT.